This is a list of T cell receptor beta chains from one sample in a study of blood T cell repertoires in COVID-19. The table came from immunoSEQ multiplex PCR; TCRdb's copy has only in-frame clones and leaves some out. This table holds 130,000 to 150,000 clones, roughly four fifths found once. Input material: PBMCs or T cells enriched from blood (not recorded which). These TCRs come from a man aged 50-59 years who had recovered from COVID-19. Each CDR3 is given with its conserved first and last residue. D genes are given only for firm matches. Clone size is stated in some rows and not others, as once, few, many or a class when expanded.

v_call	d_call	clone_size	j_call	cdr3_aa	cdr3_nt
TRBV12-5	NA	NA	TRBJ1-2	CASGLPTPSTGGYTF	TGTGCTAGTGGTTTGCCCACGCCCTCGACAGGCGGCTACACCTTC
TRBV11-1	TRBD2	NA	TRBJ2-3	CASSPFGGAGDTQYF	TGTGCCAGCAGCCCCTTCGGGGGGGCCGGGGATACGCAGTATTTT
TRBV7-9	TRBD2	NA	TRBJ2-1	CASSSTGGRGNEQFF	TGTGCCAGCAGCTCGACGGGGGGACGGGGCAATGAGCAGTTCTTC
TRBV19	NA	NA	TRBJ1-1	CASSLNQNTEAFF	TGTGCCAGTAGCCTAAACCAGAACACTGAAGCTTTCTTT
TRBV28	TRBD1	NA	TRBJ1-2	CASSFQDRGGYTF	TGTGCCAGCAGTTTCCAGGACAGGGGTGGCTACACCTTC
TRBV19	NA	NA	TRBJ1-1	CASSHGAGAPEAFF	TGTGCCAGTAGCCATGGGGCGGGGGCGCCTGAAGCTTTCTTT
TRBV28	TRBD1	NA	TRBJ1-6	CASKLQGTNSPLHF	TGTGCCAGCAAACTACAGGGGACGAATTCACCCCTCCACTTT
TRBV5-1	TRBD1	NA	TRBJ2-5	CASSGTVTQETQYF	TGCGCCAGCAGCGGGACAGTTACCCAAGAGACCCAGTACTTC
TRBV27	TRBD2	NA	TRBJ2-7	CASSPIAGGPYEQYF	TGTGCCAGCAGTCCCATAGCGGGGGGACCCTACGAGCAGTACTTC
TRBV7-2	TRBD1	NA	TRBJ2-7	CASSAPDRGINEQYF	TGTGCCAGCAGCGCCCCCGACAGGGGGATCAACGAGCAGTACTTC
TRBV6-1	TRBD1	NA	TRBJ1-6	CASSDTGGSNSPLHF	TGTGCCAGCAGTGATACAGGGGGCTCTAATTCACCCCTCCACTTT
TRBV7-2	NA	NA	TRBJ1-3	CASSLARESSGNTIYF	TGTGCCAGCAGCTTAGCGCGGGAGAGCTCTGGAAACACCATATATTTT
TRBV3-1/TRBV3-2	NA	once	TRBJ1-2	CASSLRTEHGYTF	TGTGCCAGCAGCCTCCGGACAGAGCATGGCTACACCTTC